The clone carrying this T cell receptor (beta chain) was observed a handful of times. Antigen unknown. This specimen belongs to a study of cytomegalovirus exposure and HLA in healthy donors. General study findings and limits: Approximately 160 TCR beta chains were listed as cytomegalovirus-associated.

Germline trimming cut 3 bases from V and 6 bases from J; bases unmatched to any gene: 12. The CDR3 runs to 16 residues. Germline V gene sequence: CDR1 MNHNS, CDR2 SASEGT. The PCR contained 60 Vbeta and 13 Jbeta primers. TCRdb keeps only in-frame clones here, not all; method: immunoSEQ multiplex PCR. The top ten clones hold around 5% of a sample with more than 85,000 clones, 55% to 80% of them seen once. Source material: PBMCs. The chain recombines TRBV6-1 with TRBJ2-7; 9 bases line up with TRBD1. The receptor was isolated from a human donor in good health. This CDR3 reads CASSDYRGRGSGEQYF. The CDR3, as DNA: TGTGCCAGCAGTGACTACAGGGGGCGCGGGTCAGGCGAGCAGTACTTC.